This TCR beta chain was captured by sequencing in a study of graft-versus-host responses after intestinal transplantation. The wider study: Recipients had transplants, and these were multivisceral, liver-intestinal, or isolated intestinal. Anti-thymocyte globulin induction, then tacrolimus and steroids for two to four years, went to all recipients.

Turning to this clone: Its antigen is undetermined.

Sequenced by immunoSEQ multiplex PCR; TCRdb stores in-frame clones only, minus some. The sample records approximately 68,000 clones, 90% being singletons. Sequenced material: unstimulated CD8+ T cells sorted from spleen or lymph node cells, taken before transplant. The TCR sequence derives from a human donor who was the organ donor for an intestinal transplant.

For the CDR3, the DNA is TGCGCCAGCAGCCAAGTGGACTATACGGGCGAAAACATTCAGTACTTC. Translating gives CASSQVDYTGENIQYF. The chain combines TRBV4-3 with TRBJ2-4; TRBD2 is a possible D gene (6 bases). The germline V gene encodes CDR1 LGHNA and CDR2 YSLEER. The CDR3 is 16 residues long. V was pared by 1 base and J by 5 bases, with 15 bases between.